One and the same sample provided the 4 T cell receptor beta chains below, sequenced in a study of Tregs in tolerant kidney transplant recipients. Clones were sequenced by immunoSEQ multiplex PCR, and TCRdb holds only the in-frame ones, with some missing. This sample's table reports tens of thousands of clones. The input for sequencing was CD4+ T cells from blood, taken before the transplant. The receptors originated from a human donor who received a combined kidney and bone marrow transplant.

As to this clone: The CDR3 end lies 3 residues beyond the end of the read and is filled in from the germline J gene. The rearrangement joins TRBV18 to TRBJ1-3; weak D call: TRBD1 (6 bases). Germline V gene sequence: CDR1 KGHSH, CDR2 LQKENI. The germline V and J ends were trimmed by 1 base and 0 bases, with 16 bases remaining between them. The CDR3 extends over 18 amino acids. CDR3 residues: CASSPQLPGQYSGNTIYF. The sequenced CDR3 bases are TGTGCCAGCTCACCACAATTACCGGGACAATACTCTGGAAACACC.

Worth noting for this clone: The read terminates 3 residues before the CDR3 end, so the remaining end is supplied by the germline J gene. The V call is TRBV7-6, the J call TRBJ2-7, with D possibly TRBD1 on 6 matching bases. From germline, CDR1 is SGHVS and CDR2 FNYEAQ. The CDR3 has 13 amino acids. V lost 8 bases, J lost 3 bases, and 14 bases lay in between. Partial CDR3 DNA: TGTGCCAGCCAGGGGATGGGTAGCTACGAG. It codes for CASQGMGSYE. The CDR3, in full, reads CASQGMGSYEQYF. The full variable domain, completed using reference TRBV7-6 and TRBJ2-7, is GAGVSQSPRYKVTKRGQDVALRCDPISGHVSLYWYRQALGQGPEFLTYFNYEAQQDKSGLPNDRFSAERPEGSISTLTIQRTEQRDSAMYRCASQGMGSYEQYFGPGTRLTVT.

A note on this clone: The read finishes 3 residues shy of the CDR3 end, and the germline J gene is used to complete it. The chain combines TRBV7-9 with TRBJ1-5; TRBD1 aligns across 7 bases. The junction had 5 bases not matched to a gene; V was cut back by 5 bases and J by 7 bases. CDR1 and CDR2 (germline): SEHNR, FQNEAQ (reference sequence). The length of the CDR3 is 13 residues. CDR3 bases read: TGTGCCAGCAGCATAGACAGGGCGCAGCCC. The encoded protein is CASSIDRAQP. The full CDR3 sequence reads CASSIDRAQPQHF.

The CDR3 loop is CASRRGTGVNEQYF. The sequenced CDR3 bases are TGTGCCAGCAGACGAGGGACAGGGGTTAACGAG. The chain employs TRBV7-9 and TRBJ2-7, with 10 bases identical to TRBD1. The read terminates 3 residues before the CDR3 end, so the remaining end is supplied by the germline J gene. Trimming at V came to 6 bases and at J to 5 bases, leaving 7 bases not matched to a gene. CDR3 length equals 14 residues. Germline V gene sequence: CDR1 SEHNR, CDR2 FQNEAQ (reference sequence).